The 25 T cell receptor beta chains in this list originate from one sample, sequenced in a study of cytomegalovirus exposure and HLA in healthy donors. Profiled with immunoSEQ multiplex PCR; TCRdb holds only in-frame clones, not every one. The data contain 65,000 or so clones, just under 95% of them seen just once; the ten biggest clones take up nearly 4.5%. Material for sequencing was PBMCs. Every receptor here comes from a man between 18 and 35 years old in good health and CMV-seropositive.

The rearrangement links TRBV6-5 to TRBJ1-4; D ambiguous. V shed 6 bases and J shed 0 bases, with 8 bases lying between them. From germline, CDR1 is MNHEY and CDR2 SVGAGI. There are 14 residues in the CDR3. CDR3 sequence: CASSPGATNEKLFF. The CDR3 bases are TGTGCCAGCAGCCCAGGTGCAACTAATGAAAAACTGTTTTTT.

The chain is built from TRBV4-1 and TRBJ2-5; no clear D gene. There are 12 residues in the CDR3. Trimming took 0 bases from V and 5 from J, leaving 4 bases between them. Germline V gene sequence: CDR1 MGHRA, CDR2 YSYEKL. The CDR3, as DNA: TGCGCCAGCAGCCAAGACAGGGAGACCCAGTACTTC. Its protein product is CASSQDRETQYF.

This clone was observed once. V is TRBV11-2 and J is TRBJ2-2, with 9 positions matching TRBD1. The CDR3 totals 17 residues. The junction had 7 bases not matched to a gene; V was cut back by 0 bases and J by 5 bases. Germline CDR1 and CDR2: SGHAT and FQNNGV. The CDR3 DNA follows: TGTGCCAGCAGCTTAGATTTCGGGACAGGGATAACCGGGGAGCTGTTTTTT. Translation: CASSLDFGTGITGELFF.

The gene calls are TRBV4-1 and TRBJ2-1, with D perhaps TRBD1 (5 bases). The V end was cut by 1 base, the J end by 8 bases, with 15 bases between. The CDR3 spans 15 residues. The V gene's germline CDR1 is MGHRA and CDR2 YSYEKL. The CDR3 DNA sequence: TGCGCCAGCAGCCAAGTAAGGGCAGGGCTGTATGAGCAGTTCTTC. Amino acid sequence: CASSQVRAGLYEQFF.

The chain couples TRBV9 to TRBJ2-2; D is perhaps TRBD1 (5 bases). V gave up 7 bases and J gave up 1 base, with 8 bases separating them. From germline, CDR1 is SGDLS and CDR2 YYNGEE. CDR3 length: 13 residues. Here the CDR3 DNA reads TGTGCCAGCGATCAGGGGAACACCGGGGAGCTGTTTTTT. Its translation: CASDQGNTGELFF.

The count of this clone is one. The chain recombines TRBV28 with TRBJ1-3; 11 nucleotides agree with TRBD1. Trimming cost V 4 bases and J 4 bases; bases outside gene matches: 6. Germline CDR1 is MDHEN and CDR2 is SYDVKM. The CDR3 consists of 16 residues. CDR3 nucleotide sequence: TGTGCCAGCAGTTCCTGGGACAGGGGGAACGGAAACACCATATATTTT. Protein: CASSSWDRGNGNTIYF.

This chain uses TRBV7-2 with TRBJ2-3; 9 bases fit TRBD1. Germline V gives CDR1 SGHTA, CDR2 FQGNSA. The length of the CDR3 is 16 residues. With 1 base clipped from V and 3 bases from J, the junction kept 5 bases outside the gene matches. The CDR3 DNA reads TGTGCCAGCAGCTTAGACGGGACAGGGTCAACAGATACGCAGTATTTT. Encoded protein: CASSLDGTGSTDTQYF.

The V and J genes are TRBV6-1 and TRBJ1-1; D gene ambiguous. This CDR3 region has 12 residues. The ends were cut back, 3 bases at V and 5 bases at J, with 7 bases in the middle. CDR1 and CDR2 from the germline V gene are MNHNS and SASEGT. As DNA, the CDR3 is TGTGCCAGCAGTGACCCCAAAACTGAAGCTTTCTTT. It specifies CASSDPKTEAFF.

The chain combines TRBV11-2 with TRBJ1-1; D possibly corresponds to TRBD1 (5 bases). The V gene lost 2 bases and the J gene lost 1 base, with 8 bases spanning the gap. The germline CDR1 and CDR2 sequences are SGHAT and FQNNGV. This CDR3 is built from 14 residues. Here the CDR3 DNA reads TGTGCCAGCAGCTTATTGACAGAGAACACTGAAGCTTTCTTT. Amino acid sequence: CASSLLTENTEAFF.

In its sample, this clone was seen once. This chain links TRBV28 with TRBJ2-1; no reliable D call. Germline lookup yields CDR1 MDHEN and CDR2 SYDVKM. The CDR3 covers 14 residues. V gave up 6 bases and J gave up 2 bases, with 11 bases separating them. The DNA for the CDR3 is TGTGCCAGCAGACCGGAGAGGCCCTACAATGAGCAGTTCTTC. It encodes CASRPERPYNEQFF.

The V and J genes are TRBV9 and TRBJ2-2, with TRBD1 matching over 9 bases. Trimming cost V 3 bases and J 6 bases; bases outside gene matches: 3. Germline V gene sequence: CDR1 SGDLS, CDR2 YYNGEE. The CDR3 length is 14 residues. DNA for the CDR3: TGTGCCAGCAGCGCCACAGGGGGCTCCGGGGAGCTGTTTTTT. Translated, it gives CASSATGGSGELFF.

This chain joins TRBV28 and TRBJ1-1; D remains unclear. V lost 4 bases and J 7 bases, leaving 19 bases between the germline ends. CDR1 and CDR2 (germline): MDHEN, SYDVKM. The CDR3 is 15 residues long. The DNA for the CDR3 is TGTGCCAGCAGTTACGGACTACGGGAAATCTTTGAAGCTTTCTTT. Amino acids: CASSYGLREIFEAFF.

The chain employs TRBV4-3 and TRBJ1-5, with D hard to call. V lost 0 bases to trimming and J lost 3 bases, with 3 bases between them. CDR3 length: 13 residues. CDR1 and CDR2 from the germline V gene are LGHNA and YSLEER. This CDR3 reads CASSQDNNQPQHF. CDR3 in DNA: TGCGCCAGCAGCCAAGATAACAATCAGCCCCAGCATTTT.

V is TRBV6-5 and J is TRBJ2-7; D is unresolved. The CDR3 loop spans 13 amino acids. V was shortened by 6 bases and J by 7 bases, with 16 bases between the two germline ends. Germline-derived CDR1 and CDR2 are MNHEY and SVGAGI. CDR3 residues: CASSPGVFTEQYF. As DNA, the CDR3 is TGTGCCAGCAGCCCCGGAGTGTTTACGGAGCAGTACTTC.

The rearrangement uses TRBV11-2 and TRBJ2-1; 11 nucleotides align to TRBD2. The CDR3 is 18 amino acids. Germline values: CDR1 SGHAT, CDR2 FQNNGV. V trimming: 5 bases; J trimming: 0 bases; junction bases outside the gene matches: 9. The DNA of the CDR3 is TGTGCCAGCAGCCTCGGACTAGCGGGCTTTCACTCCTACAATGAGCAGTTCTTC. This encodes CASSLGLAGFHSYNEQFF.

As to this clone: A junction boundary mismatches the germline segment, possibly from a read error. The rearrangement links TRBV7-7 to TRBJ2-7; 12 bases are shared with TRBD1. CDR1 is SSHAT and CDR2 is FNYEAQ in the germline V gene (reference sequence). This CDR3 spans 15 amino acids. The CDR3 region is CASSHGTGGSYEQYF. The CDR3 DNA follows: TGTGCTAGCAGCCATGGGACAGGGGGCTCTTACGAGCAGTACTTC.

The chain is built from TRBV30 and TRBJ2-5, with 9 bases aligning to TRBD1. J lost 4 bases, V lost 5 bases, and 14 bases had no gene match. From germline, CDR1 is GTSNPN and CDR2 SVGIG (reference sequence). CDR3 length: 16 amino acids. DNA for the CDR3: TGTGCCTGGGCTCCGGGACAGGGAGGGCCTTCAGAGACCCAGTACTTC. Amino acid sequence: CAWAPGQGGPSETQYF. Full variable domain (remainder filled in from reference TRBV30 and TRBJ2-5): SQTIHQWPATLVQPVGSPLSLECTVEGTSNPNLYWYRQAAGRGLQLLFYSVGIGQISSEVPQNLSASRPQDRQFILSSKKLLLSDSGFYLCAWAPGQGGPSETQYFGPGTRLLVL.

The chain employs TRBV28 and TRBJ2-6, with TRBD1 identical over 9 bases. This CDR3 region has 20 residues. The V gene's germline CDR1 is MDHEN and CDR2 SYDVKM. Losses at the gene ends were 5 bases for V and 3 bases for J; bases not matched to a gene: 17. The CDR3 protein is CASSRLSTGGAIDGANVLTF. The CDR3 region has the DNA TGTGCCAGCAGTAGGTTATCTACAGGGGGCGCAATCGATGGGGCCAACGTCCTGACTTTC.

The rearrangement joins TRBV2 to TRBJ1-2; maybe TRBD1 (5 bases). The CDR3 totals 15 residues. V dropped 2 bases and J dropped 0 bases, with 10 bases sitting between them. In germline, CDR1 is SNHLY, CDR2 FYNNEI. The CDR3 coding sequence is TGTGCCAGCAGTGAATATACGACAGCTAACTATGGCTACACCTTC. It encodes CASSEYTTANYGYTF.

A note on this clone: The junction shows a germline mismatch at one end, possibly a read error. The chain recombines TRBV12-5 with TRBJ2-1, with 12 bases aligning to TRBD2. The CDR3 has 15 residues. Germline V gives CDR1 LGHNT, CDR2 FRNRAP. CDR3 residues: CASGLVDFPSGRVLF. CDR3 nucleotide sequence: TGTGCTAGTGGTTTGGTAGATTTTCCTAGCGGGAGGGTACTCTTC.

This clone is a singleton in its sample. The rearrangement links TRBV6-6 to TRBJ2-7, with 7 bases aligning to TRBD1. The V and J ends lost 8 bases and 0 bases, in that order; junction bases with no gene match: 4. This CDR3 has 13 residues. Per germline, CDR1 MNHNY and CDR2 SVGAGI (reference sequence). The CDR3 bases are TGTGCCAGCCGGACAGGCAGCTCCTACGAGCAGTACTTC. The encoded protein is CASRTGSSYEQYF.

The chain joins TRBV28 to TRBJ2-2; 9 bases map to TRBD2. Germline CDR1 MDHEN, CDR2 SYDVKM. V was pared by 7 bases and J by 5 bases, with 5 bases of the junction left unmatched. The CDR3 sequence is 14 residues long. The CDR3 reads CASTVAGVTGELFF. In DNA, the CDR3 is TGTGCCAGCACCGTAGCGGGAGTGACCGGGGAGCTGTTTTTT.

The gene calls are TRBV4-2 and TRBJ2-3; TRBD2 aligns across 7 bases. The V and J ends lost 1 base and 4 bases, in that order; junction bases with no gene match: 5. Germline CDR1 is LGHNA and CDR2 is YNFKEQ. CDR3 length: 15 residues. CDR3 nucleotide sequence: TGTGCCAGCAGCCAAGGACGTGGGGGGGCAGATACGCAGTATTTT. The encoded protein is CASSQGRGGADTQYF.

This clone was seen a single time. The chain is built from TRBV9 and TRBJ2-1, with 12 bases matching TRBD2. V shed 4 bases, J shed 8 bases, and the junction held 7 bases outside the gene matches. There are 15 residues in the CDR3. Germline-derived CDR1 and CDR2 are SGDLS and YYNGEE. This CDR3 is CASSPRLAGVHEQFF. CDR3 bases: TGTGCCAGCAGCCCACGACTAGCGGGAGTTCATGAGCAGTTCTTC.

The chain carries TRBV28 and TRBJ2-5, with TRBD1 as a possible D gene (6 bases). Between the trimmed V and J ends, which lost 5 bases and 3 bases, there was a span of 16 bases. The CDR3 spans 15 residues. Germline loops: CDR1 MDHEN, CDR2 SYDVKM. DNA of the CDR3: TGTGCCAGCAGTACCTACGGACAGAACAAAGAGACCCAGTACTTC. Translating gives CASSTYGQNKETQYF.